This record covers a single T cell receptor beta chain. This entry comes from a study of blood T cell repertoires in COVID-19. CDR1 ENHRY and CDR2 SYGVKD come from the germline V gene. The CDR3 contains 14 residues. The ends were cut back, 7 bases at V and 0 bases at J, with 10 bases in the middle. Sequencing used immunoSEQ multiplex PCR; TCRdb keeps in-frame clones, though not all of them. The sample records around 81,000 clones, around 85% being singletons. The sequencing sample was made of peripheral blood. The V and J genes are TRBV10-3 and TRBJ2-1; a possible D gene is TRBD2 (6 bases). The source is a man over 45 with acute or convalescent COVID-19. CDR3 sequence reads: CAINPGDSYNEQFF. The CDR3 nucleotides read TGTGCCATCAATCCGGGGGACTCCTACAATGAGCAGTTCTTC.